This T cell receptor (beta chain) appears in the sequencing data of a study of blood T cell repertoires in COVID-19. After removal of 5 bases from V and 5 bases from J, the junction contained 6 bases not matched to a gene. CDR3 size: 16 residues. Germline CDR1 and CDR2: SGHNT and YENEEA. Using immunoSEQ multiplex PCR, the repertoire was profiled, and TCRdb retains in-frame clones only, with some absent. Of approximately 140,000 clones in the sample, 70% to 90% were seen once. The specimen was peripheral blood. The TCR originated in a man aged 65 to 85 with active COVID-19. The V gene is TRBV11-3, the J gene TRBJ2-3; TRBD2 matches at 14 bases. The CDR3 spells CASSRGTSGSVDTQYF. The DNA for the CDR3 is TGTGCCAGCAGCCGTGGGACTAGCGGGAGTGTAGATACGCAGTATTTT.